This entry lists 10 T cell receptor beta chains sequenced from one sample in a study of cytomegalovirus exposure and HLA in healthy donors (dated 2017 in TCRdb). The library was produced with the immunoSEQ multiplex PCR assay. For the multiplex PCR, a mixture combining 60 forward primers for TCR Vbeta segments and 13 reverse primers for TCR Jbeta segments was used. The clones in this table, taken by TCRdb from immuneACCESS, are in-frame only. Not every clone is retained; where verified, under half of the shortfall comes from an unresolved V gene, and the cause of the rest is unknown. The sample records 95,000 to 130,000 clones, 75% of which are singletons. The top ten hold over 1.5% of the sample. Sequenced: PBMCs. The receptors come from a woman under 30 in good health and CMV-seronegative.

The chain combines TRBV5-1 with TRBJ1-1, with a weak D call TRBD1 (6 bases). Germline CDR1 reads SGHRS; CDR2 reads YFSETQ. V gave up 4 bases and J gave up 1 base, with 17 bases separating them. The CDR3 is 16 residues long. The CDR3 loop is CASSTRRPGQNTEAFF. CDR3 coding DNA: TGCGCCAGCAGCACCCGAAGGCCGGGACAGAACACTGAAGCTTTCTTT.

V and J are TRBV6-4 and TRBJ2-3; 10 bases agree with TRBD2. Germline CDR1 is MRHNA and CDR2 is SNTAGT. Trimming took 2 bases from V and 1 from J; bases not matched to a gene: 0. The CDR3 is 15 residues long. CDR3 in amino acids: CASSDGLAGTDTQYF. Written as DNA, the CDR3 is TGTGCCAGCAGTGACGGACTAGCGGGCACAGATACGCAGTATTTT.

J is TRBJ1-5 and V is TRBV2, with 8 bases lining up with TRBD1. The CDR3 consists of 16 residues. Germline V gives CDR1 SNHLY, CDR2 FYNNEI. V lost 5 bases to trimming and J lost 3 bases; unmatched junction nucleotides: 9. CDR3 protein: CASSRLGTGLNQPQHF. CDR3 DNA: TGTGCCAGCAGTCGCCTTGGGACAGGCCTCAATCAGCCCCAGCATTTT.

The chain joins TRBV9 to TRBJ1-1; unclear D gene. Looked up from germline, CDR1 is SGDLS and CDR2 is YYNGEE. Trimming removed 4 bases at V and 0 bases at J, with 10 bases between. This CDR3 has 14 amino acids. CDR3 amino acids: CASSPQYMNTEAFF. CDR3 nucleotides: TGTGCCAGCAGCCCCCAGTATATGAACACTGAAGCTTTCTTT.

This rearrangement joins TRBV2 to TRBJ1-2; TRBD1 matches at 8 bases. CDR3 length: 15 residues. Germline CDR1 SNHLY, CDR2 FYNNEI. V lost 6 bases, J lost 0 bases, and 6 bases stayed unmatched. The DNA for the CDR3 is TGTGCCAGCAGGAGGACAGGGATCACTAACTATGGCTACACCTTC. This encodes CASRRTGITNYGYTF.

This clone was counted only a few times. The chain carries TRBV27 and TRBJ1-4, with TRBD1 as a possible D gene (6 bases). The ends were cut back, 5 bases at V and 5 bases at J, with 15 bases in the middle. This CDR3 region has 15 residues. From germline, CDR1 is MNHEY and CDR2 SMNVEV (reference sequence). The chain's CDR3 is CASSPSDSANEKLFF. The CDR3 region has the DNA TGTGCCAGCAGTCCCTCGGACAGCGCCAATGAAAAACTGTTTTTT.

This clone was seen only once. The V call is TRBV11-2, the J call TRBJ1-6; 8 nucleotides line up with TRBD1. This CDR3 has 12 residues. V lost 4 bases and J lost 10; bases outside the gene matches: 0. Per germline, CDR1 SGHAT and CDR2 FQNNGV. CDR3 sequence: CASSSGGSPLHF. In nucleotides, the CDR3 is TGTGCCAGCAGCTCAGGGGGCTCACCCCTCCACTTT.

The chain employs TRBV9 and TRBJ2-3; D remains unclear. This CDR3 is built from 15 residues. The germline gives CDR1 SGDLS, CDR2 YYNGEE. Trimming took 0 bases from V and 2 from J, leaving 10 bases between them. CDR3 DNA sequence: TGTGCCAGCAGCGTAGCGACACATTTCACAGATACGCAGTATTTT. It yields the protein CASSVATHFTDTQYF.

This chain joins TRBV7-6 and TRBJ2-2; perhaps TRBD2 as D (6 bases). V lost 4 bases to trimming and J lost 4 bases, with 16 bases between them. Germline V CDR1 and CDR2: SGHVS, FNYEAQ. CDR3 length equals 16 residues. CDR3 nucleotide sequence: TGTGCCAGCAGCTACGCCGGAGGACTACTCACCGGGGAGCTGTTTTTT. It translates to CASSYAGGLLTGELFF.

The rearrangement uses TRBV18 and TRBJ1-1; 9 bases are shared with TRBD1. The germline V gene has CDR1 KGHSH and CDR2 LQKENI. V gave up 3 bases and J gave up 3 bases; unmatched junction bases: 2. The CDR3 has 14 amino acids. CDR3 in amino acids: CASSPTGGDTEAFF. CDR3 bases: TGTGCCAGCTCACCGACAGGGGGAGACACTGAAGCTTTCTTT.